The 25 T cell receptor beta chains below come from one sample, sequenced in a study of T cells expressing NK-cell markers. TCRdb reworked the 5' RACE reads into one entry per CDR3 protein, no DNA. The table gives 550,000 or so distinct CDR3 sequences; the top ten clones make up about 3.6% of it. What was sequenced was blood T cells: a sorted CD56 or NKG2C T cell subset, CD4+ or CD8+ T cells, or bulk PBMC T cells (not recorded which). These receptors all come from a man aged 18 to 29 in good health.

CDR3 sequence reads: CASAPGPNTYEQYF. The chain uses TRBV12-3 or TRBV12-4 and TRBJ2-7; without DNA, the TCRdb call of TRBD2 cannot be checked. The CDR3 totals 14 residues.

The rearrangement links TRBV20-1 to TRBJ1-1; the D call of TRBD1 rests on TCRdb alone, since no DNA is present to check it. This CDR3 is 12 amino acids long. CDR1 and CDR2 (germline): DFQATT, SNEGSKA (reference sequence). This chain's CDR3 is CSAFRDNVEAFF.

The chain couples TRBV20-1 to TRBJ2-7; without DNA, the TCRdb call of TRBD1 cannot be checked. The V gene's germline CDR1 is DFQATT and CDR2 SNEGSKA (reference sequence). There are 14 residues in the CDR3. The CDR3 here is CSANRQGAVYEQYF.

This sequence joins TRBV19 and TRBJ2-4; TCRdb picks TRBD1, but there is no DNA to check that call. The CDR3 sequence is 17 residues long. Germline-derived CDR1 and CDR2 are LNHDA and SQIVND (reference sequence). This chain's CDR3 is CASSMVPQGRIENIQYF. Full variable domain (missing parts from reference TRBV19 and TRBJ2-4): DGGITQSPKYLFRKEGQNVTLSCEQNLNHDAMYWYRQDPGQGLRLIYYSQIVNDFQKGDIAEGYSVSREKKESFPLTVTSAQKNPTAFYLCASSMVPQGRIENIQYFGAGTRLSVL.

The V and J genes are TRBV21-1 and TRBJ2-1; no DNA is available, so the TRBD1 call from TCRdb remains unchecked. TRBV21-1 is a documented pseudogene. This CDR3 comprises 14 residues. This CDR3 is CASSKVDSYNEQFF.

The V gene is TRBV18, the J gene TRBJ2-1; TCRdb proposes TRBD2, but this gene call is untestable without DNA. This CDR3 comprises 15 residues. CDR1 and CDR2 (germline): KGHSH, LQKENI. The CDR3 sequence is CASSRIAGGEHEQFF.

The chain uses TRBV29-1 and TRBJ1-4; TCRdb gives TRBD1 as the D gene, but with no DNA this cannot be confirmed. Germline CDR1 is SQVTM and CDR2 is ANQGSEA. This CDR3 spans 13 amino acids. CDR3 loop: CSVANREREKLFF.

This chain links TRBV11-2 with TRBJ2-3; TCRdb's D gene call, TRBD2, goes unchecked for lack of DNA. CDR1 SGHAT and CDR2 FQNNGV come from the germline V gene. This CDR3 has 16 amino acids. CDR3 sequence reads: CASSSVGSGRTDTQYF.

V usage is TRBV4-1 and J usage is TRBJ1-2; TCRdb returns TRBD1, unconfirmable since there is no DNA. This CDR3 contains 15 residues. From germline, CDR1 is MGHRA and CDR2 YSYEKL. The CDR3 reads CASSRPGQGKGGYTF.

The chain couples TRBV9 to TRBJ2-5; TCRdb picks TRBD2, but there is no DNA to check that call. The CDR3 loop spans 17 amino acids. CDR1 is SGDLS and CDR2 is YYNGEE in the germline V gene. CDR3 residues: CASSVDPLAQDQETQYF.

This chain links TRBV5-1 with TRBJ1-2; there is no DNA to check the TCRdb D call of TRBD1. The germline V gene has CDR1 SGHRS and CDR2 YFSETQ. This CDR3 is 12 amino acids long. CDR3 amino acids: CASTGGNYGYTF.

The chain joins TRBV7-9 to TRBJ2-1; the D call of TRBD1 rests on TCRdb alone, since no DNA is present to check it. CDR1 SEHNR and CDR2 FQNEAQ come from the germline V gene (reference sequence). CDR3 length: 16 residues. The CDR3 loop is CASSPPGTGLGIEQFF.

CDR3 region: CASSPLGSGSGNEQFF. The chain is built from TRBV18 and TRBJ2-1; checking the TCRdb D call of TRBD2 is not possible without DNA. Germline CDR1 and CDR2: KGHSH and LQKENI. There are 16 residues in the CDR3.

This chain uses TRBV29-1 with TRBJ1-1. The CDR3 runs to 11 residues. CDR1 is SQVTM, CDR2 ANQGSEA, per germline. This CDR3 is CSVDEGTEAFF.

The chain combines TRBV29-1 with TRBJ2-2; TCRdb's D gene call, TRBD1, goes unchecked for lack of DNA. This CDR3 has 15 amino acids. Germline CDR1 is SQVTM and CDR2 is ANQGSEA. CDR3: CSVGVGQVGTGELFF.

The rearrangement joins TRBV25-1 to TRBJ2-7; as DNA is missing, the TRBD1 call by TCRdb cannot be tested. The CDR3 spans 13 residues. The germline CDR1 and CDR2 sequences are MGHDK and SYGVNS. CDR3 loop: CASGDRGTYEQYF.

The genes are TRBV7-2 and TRBJ2-5; TCRdb designates TRBD1, a call that cannot be tested without DNA. This CDR3 is 15 amino acids long. Germline CDR1 SGHTA, CDR2 FQGNSA. CDR3 protein: CASSFSGAPRETQYF.

The chain recombines TRBV20-1 with TRBJ1-4; TCRdb returns TRBD1, unconfirmable since there is no DNA. The germline CDR1 and CDR2 sequences are DFQATT and SNEGSKA (reference sequence). The CDR3 runs to 14 residues. The CDR3 here is CSAREPGRNEKLFF.

This chain uses TRBV7-2 with TRBJ1-2; TCRdb's D gene call, TRBD1, goes unchecked for lack of DNA. There are 14 residues in the CDR3. Germline V gene data show CDR1 as SGHTA and CDR2 as FQGNSA. The CDR3 here is CAGRGGFGFYGYTF.

The J gene is TRBJ1-1, the V gene TRBV5-1; TCRdb lists TRBD1, though no DNA is available to test this call. The CDR3 spans 15 residues. Germline CDR1 reads SGHRS; CDR2 reads YFSETQ. CDR3 in amino acids: CASSLDIQGNTEAFF.

V gene TRBV10-2 combines with J gene TRBJ2-5. In germline, CDR1 is WSHSY, CDR2 SAAADI. This CDR3 has 13 residues. The CDR3 loop is CASSVQGKETQYF.

The genes are TRBV6-1 and TRBJ2-1; TCRdb calls TRBD2, which cannot be checked without DNA. The CDR3 length is 14 residues. Germline V lookup: CDR1 MNHNS, CDR2 SASEGT. CDR3 loop: CASDRGLAITEQFF.

The chain couples TRBV5-1 to TRBJ2-2. Germline V CDR1 and CDR2: SGHRS, YFSETQ. The CDR3 is 14 amino acids. CDR3 sequence reads: CASSLFFVSGELFF.

The chain uses TRBV6-1 and TRBJ1-1. The CDR3 sequence is 13 residues long. The germline V gene has CDR1 MNHNS and CDR2 SASEGT. The CDR3 sequence: CASRLTGLTEAFF.

V is TRBV6-1 and J is TRBJ2-1; TCRdb designates TRBD2, a call that cannot be tested without DNA. The CDR3 is 15 residues long. Germline assignment: CDR1 MNHNS and CDR2 SASEGT. This CDR3 is CASSPGLAGVHEQFF.